Listed below are T cell receptor beta chains from one sample, sequenced in a study of neurological immune-mediated disorders. TCRdb re-analysed the 5' RACE reads in MiXCR, keeping a single row per CDR3 protein. The table records about 50,000 distinct CDR3 sequences, around a tenth of them present only once. The sequenced material came from PBMCs. The receptors were sampled from a man in his 70s with HTLV-1-associated myelopathy (HAM/TSP). Each CDR3 is given with its conserved first and last residue. A D gene is named only where the DNA matches it firmly. Rows give clone size only sometimes, using once, few, many, or a class for an expanded clone.

size: many
V: TRBV27
D: TRBD1
J: TRBJ2-7
DNA: TGTGCCAGCAGTAGAGGGGGACAGGGACCCTACGAGCAGTACTTC
CDR3: CASSRGGQGPYEQYF

size: many
V: TRBV10-3
D: -
J: TRBJ1-4
DNA: TGTGCCATCAGGGGGGCTAATGAAAAACTGTTTTTT
CDR3: CAIRGANEKLFF

size: many
V: TRBV7-2
D: -
J: TRBJ2-5
DNA: TGTGCCAGCAGCTTAGGTCGGAAAACCCAGTACTTC
CDR3: CASSLGRKTQYF

size: many
V: TRBV12-3/TRBV12-4
D: TRBD1
J: TRBJ1-2
DNA: TGTGCCAGCAGTGGACAGGGCCATGGCTACACCTTC
CDR3: CASSGQGHGYTF

size: many
V: TRBV29-1
D: TRBD2
J: TRBJ2-1
DNA: TGCAGCGTCATTGGGACTAGCAGAGAGCAGTTCTTC
CDR3: CSVIGTSREQFF

size: many
V: TRBV28
D: -
J: TRBJ2-3
DNA: TGTGCCAGCAGCCGACCGGGACCCCAGGGAGATACGCAGTATTTT
CDR3: CASSRPGPQGDTQYF

size: -
V: TRBV28
D: TRBD1
J: TRBJ1-6
DNA: TGTGCCAGCAGTGGTCCGGGACAGGGGGCGGTGGCCCTCCACTTT
CDR3: CASSGPGQGAVALHF

size: many
V: TRBV29-1
D: TRBD2
J: TRBJ2-7
DNA: TGCAGCGTTGTTCGCGGTGGTAGCGGGAGTGACGAGCAGTACTTC
CDR3: CSVVRGGSGSDEQYF

size: many
V: TRBV12-3/TRBV12-4
D: -
J: TRBJ2-6
DNA: TGTGCCAGCAGCCCCATGGGGGCCAACGTCCTGACTTTC
CDR3: CASSPMGANVLTF

size: many
V: TRBV9
D: TRBD1
J: TRBJ1-6
DNA: TGTGCCAGCAGCGCCGGACAGGGGAATAATTCACCCCTCCACTTT
CDR3: CASSAGQGNNSPLHF

size: many
V: TRBV5-1
D: -
J: TRBJ2-1
DNA: TGCGCCAGCAGCTTGGCCACACAGGTCTACAATGAGCAGTTCTTC
CDR3: CASSLATQVYNEQFF

size: medium-sized
V: TRBV27
D: -
J: TRBJ1-1
DNA: TGTGCCAGCAGTTTAGCAGGGAACACTGAAGCTTTCTTT
CDR3: CASSLAGNTEAFF

size: many
V: TRBV6-2/TRBV6-3
D: -
J: TRBJ2-7
DNA: TGTGCCAGCAGTTATATGGCTAGCTCGAGAGGGTACGACGAGCAGTACTTC
CDR3: CASSYMASSRGYDEQYF

size: many
V: TRBV11-2
D: TRBD2
J: TRBJ2-7
DNA: TGTGCCAGCAGCTTGGGCCGTCTAGCGGGAGGGACGTACGAGCAGTACTTC
CDR3: CASSLGRLAGGTYEQYF

size: -
V: TRBV29-1
D: -
J: TRBJ2-3
DNA: TGCAGCGTTGATCCGCGGACGTCCACAGATACGCAGTATTTT
CDR3: CSVDPRTSTDTQYF

size: many
V: TRBV20-1
D: -
J: TRBJ1-5
DNA: TGCAGTGTCACTCGGGCAGGGGCCCAGCCCCAGCATTTT
CDR3: CSVTRAGAQPQHF

size: many
V: TRBV6-2/TRBV6-3
D: -
J: TRBJ1-6
DNA: TGTGCCAGCAGTTACTCTTCGGAAGGACACCAACCCCTCCACTTT
CDR3: CASSYSSEGHQPLHF

size: -
V: TRBV18
D: -
J: TRBJ2-5
DNA: TGTGCCATCTCACCAGATCCAACGTCAGAGACCCAGTACTTC
CDR3: CAISPDPTSETQYF

size: many
V: TRBV2
D: TRBD1
J: TRBJ2-4
DNA: TGTGCCAGCAGGAAAACAGGGGCGCGTCAGGACATTCAGTACTTC
CDR3: CASRKTGARQDIQYF

size: many
V: TRBV28
D: -
J: TRBJ2-4
DNA: TGTGCCAGCAACTCAGGGGGGCGGAAAAACATTCAGTACTTC
CDR3: CASNSGGRKNIQYF

size: many
V: TRBV7-2
D: -
J: TRBJ2-2
DNA: TGTGCCAGCAGCCCCGTCTTCGGGGAGCTGTTTTTT
CDR3: CASSPVFGELFF

size: many
V: TRBV20-1
D: -
J: TRBJ2-1
DNA: TGCAGTGCTAGAGGGGGGAGCCACAATGAGCAGTTCTTC
CDR3: CSARGGSHNEQFF

size: -
V: TRBV5-5
D: -
J: TRBJ2-1
DNA: TGTGCCAGCGGCGGGATGGGGGATTCGTACGAGCAGTTCTTC
CDR3: CASGGMGDSYEQFF

size: -
V: TRBV4-1
D: TRBD1
J: TRBJ2-7
DNA: TGCGCCAGAAGCCAAGATCGGACAGGCGCCTACGAGCAGTACTTC
CDR3: CARSQDRTGAYEQYF

size: many
V: TRBV4-2
D: TRBD2
J: TRBJ2-7
DNA: TGTGCCAGCAGCCAAGGAGCGGGAAATGCCTACGAGCAGTACTTC
CDR3: CASSQGAGNAYEQYF

size: many
V: TRBV20-1
D: -
J: TRBJ2-4
DNA: TGCAGTGCTAGGAAGGGACGGGACATTCAGTACTTC
CDR3: CSARKGRDIQYF

size: -
V: TRBV20-1
D: TRBD1
J: TRBJ2-7
DNA: TGCAGTTCTAGGGGGGGACAGGGGGCTTACGAGCAGTACTTC
CDR3: CSSRGGQGAYEQYF

size: -
V: TRBV6-2/TRBV6-3
D: -
J: TRBJ2-1
DNA: TGTGCCAGCACCTGGACTCCATACAATGAGCAGTTCTTC
CDR3: CASTWTPYNEQFF

size: many
V: TRBV24-1
D: -
J: TRBJ2-1
DNA: TGTGCCACCAGTGATGGAAGAGCCCGGGGGCAGTTCTTC
CDR3: CATSDGRARGQFF

size: many
V: TRBV5-1
D: -
J: TRBJ2-5
DNA: TGCGCCAGCAGCTTGGAGTTGCGGGAGACCCAGTACTTC
CDR3: CASSLELRETQYF

size: many
V: TRBV2
D: TRBD1
J: TRBJ2-7
DNA: TGTGCCAGCAGCCCTACCGGGACAGGGATCTACGAGCAGTACTTC
CDR3: CASSPTGTGIYEQYF

size: many
V: TRBV14
D: -
J: TRBJ2-1
DNA: TGTGCCAGCAGCCTTCAATTTGAGCAGTTCTTC
CDR3: CASSLQFEQFF

size: many
V: TRBV12-3/TRBV12-4
D: -
J: TRBJ2-1
DNA: TGTGCCAGCAGTTATCGAAATGAGCAGTTCTTC
CDR3: CASSYRNEQFF